This T cell receptor (beta chain) emerged from a study of blood T cell repertoires in COVID-19. Background on the study: COVID-19 samples collected from the United States, Italy and Spain covered acute and convalescent phases. Sources were T cells, B-cell-depleted T cells, or PBMCs; the material itself was cDNA or gDNA.

Profiled with immunoSEQ multiplex PCR; TCRdb holds only in-frame clones, not every one. This table has over 250,000 clones, about nine tenths appearing once. Participants were aged roughly 18 to 90 years, lived in under 30 US areas, and enrolled virtually. Grouping used clinical history reported by participants in a survey and questionnaire. This CDR3 contains 19 residues. V lost 2 bases, J lost 2 bases, and 6 bases stayed unmatched. Germline-derived CDR1 and CDR2 are LGHNT and FRNRAP. Sequenced: PBMCs or T cells enriched from blood (not recorded which). The source is a woman younger than 35 who had recovered from COVID-19. The chain carries TRBV12-5 and TRBJ2-1; 16 nucleotides line up with TRBD2. CDR3 amino acids: CASGLSPGLAGGPYNEQFF. The CDR3 DNA follows: TGTGCTAGTGGTTTGTCCCCGGGACTAGCGGGGGGGCCCTACAATGAGCAGTTCTTC.